Here is one TCR beta chain with its context. The antigen is undetermined. Primers for the PCR totalled 60 Vbeta and 13 Jbeta. Original analysis: Some 10 million shared chains were among the 80 million or so unique TCR beta chains that a later analysis counted. Clones were sequenced by immunoSEQ multiplex PCR, and TCRdb holds only the in-frame ones, with some missing. That table supplies the V and J calls and clone size; D and trimming were determined from the DNA. Counted here are 110,000 to 150,000 clones, roughly 70% occurring once; the ten biggest clones make up 1.5% to 2%. CDR3 length: 14 residues. Looked up from germline, CDR1 is SGHKS and CDR2 is YYEKEE (reference sequence). V lost 2 bases, J lost 0 bases, and 3 bases lay in between. These data come from a study of cytomegalovirus exposure and HLA in healthy donors. As for the study in general: Of the donors genotyped, about 390 in all, about 80% fell in the Caucasian-associated ancestry cluster. Study conclusions and caveats: Earlier analysis looked at TCR beta V segments, and most were productive about 90% or about 30% of the time.

The chain links TRBV5-5 to TRBJ2-6; no definite D call. The sequencing sample was made of PBMCs. This clonotype was obtained from a woman aged 40 to 49 in good health and CMV-seronegative. CDR3 in amino acids: CASSFFSGANVLTF. Written as DNA, the CDR3 is TGTGCCAGCAGCTTCTTCTCTGGGGCCAACGTCCTGACTTTC.